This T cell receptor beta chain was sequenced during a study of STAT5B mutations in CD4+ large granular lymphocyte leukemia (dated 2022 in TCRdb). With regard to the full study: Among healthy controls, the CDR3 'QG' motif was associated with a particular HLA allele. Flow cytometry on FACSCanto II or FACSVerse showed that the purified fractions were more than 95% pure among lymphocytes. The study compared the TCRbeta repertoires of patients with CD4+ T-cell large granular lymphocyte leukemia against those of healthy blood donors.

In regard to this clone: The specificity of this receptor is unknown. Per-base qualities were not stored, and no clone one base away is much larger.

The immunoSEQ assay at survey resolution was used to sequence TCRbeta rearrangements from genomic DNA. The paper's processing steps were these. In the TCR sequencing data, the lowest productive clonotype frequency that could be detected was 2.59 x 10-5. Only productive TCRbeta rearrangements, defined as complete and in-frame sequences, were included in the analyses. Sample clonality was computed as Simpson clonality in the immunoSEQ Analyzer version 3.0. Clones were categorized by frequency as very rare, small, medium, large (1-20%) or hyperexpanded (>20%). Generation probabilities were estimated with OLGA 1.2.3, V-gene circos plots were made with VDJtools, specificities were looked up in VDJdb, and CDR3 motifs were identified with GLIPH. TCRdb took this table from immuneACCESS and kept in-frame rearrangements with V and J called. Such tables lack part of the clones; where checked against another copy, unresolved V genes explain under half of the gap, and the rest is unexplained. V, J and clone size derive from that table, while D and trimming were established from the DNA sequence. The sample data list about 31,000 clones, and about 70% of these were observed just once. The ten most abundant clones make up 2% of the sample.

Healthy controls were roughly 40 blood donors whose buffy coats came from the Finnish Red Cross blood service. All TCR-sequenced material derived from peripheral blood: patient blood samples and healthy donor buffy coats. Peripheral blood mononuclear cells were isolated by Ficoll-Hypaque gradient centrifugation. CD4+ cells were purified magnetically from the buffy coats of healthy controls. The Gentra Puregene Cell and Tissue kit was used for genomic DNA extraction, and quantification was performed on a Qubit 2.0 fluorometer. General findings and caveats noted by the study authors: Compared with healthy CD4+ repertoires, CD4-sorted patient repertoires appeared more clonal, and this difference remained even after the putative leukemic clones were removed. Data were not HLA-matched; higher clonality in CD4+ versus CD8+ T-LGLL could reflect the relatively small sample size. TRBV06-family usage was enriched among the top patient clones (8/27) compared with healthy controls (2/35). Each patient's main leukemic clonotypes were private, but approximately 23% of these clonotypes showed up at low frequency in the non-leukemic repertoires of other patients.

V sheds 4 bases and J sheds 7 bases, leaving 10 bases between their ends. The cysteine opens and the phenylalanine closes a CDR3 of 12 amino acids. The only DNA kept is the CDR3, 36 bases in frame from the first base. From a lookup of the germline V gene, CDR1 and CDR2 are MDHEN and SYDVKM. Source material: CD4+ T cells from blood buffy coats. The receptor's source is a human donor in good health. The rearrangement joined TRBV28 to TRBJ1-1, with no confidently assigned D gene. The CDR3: CASSSSVNEAFF. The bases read TGTGCCAGCAGTTCTTCCGTAAATGAAGCTTTCTTT.